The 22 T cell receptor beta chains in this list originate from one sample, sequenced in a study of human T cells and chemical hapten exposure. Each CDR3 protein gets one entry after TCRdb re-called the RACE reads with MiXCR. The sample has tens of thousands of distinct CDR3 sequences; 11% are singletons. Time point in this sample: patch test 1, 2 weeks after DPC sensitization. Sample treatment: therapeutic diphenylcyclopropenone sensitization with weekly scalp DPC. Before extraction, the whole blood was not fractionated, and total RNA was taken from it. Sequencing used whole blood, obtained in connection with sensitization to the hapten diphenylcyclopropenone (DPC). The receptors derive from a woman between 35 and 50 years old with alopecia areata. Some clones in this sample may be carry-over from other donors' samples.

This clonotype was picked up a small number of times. The DNA for the CDR3 is TGTGCCAGCAGCCTGCTATCGTGGGGGTCGAACACTGAAGCTTTCTTT. This gives the protein CASSLLSWGSNTEAFF. This chain links TRBV7-9 with TRBJ1-1; tentatively, D is TRBD1 (5 bases). This CDR3 region has 16 residues. Trimming pared 5 bases from V and 1 base from J, leaving 17 bases between. Germline V gene sequence: CDR1 SEHNR, CDR2 FQNEAQ (reference sequence).

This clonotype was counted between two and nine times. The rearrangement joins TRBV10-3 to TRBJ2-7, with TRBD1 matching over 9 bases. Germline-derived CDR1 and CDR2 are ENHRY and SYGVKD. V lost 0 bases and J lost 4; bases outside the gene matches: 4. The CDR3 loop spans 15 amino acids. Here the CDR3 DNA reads TGTGCCATCAGTGAGTCCGGGACAGGGTTTTACGAGCAGTACTTC. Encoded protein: CAISESGTGFYEQYF.

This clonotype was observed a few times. The DNA of the CDR3 is TGTGCCAGCAGCTTAGTTAGGGGGCCAGATACGCAGTATTTT. Residues: CASSLVRGPDTQYF. The V gene is TRBV11-2, the J gene TRBJ2-3; 7 nucleotides line up with TRBD1. Germline CDR1 is SGHAT and CDR2 is FQNNGV. The CDR3 spans 14 residues. Trimming cost V 1 base and J 4 bases; bases outside gene matches: 2.

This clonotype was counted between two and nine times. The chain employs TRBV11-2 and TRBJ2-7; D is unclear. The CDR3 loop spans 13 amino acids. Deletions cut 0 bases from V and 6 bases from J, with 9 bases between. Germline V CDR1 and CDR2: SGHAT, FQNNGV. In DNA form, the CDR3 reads TGTGCCAGCAGCTTAGAGGTATTAGGCGAGCAGTACTTC. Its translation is CASSLEVLGEQYF.

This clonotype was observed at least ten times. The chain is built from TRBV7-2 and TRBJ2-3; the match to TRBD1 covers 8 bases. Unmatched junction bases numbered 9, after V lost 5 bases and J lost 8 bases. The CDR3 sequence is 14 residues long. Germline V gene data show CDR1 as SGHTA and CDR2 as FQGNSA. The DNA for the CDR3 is TGTGCCAGCAGCCCCGGACAGGGAAGCAGTACGCAGTATTTT. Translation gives CASSPGQGSSTQYF.

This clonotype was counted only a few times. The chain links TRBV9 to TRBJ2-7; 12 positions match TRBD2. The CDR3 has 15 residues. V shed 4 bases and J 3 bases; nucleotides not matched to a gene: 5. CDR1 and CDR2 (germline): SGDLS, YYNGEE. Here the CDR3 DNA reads TGTGCCAGCAGCCTGGTGACTAGCGGGAGCTACGAGCAGTACTTC. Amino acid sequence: CASSLVTSGSYEQYF.

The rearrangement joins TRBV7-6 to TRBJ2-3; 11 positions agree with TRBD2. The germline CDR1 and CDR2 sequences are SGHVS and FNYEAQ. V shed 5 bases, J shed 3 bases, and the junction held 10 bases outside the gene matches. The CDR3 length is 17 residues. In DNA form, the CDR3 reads TGTGCCAGCAGCCTAACCAGTAGCGGGGGGGCTACAGATACGCAGTATTTT. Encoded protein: CASSLTSSGGATDTQYF.

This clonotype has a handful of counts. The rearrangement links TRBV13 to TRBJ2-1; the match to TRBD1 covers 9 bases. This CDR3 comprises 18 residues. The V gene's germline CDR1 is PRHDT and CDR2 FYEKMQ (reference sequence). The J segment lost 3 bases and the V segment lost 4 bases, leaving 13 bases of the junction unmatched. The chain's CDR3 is CASSSRQGVLLDYNEQFF. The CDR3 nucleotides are TGTGCCAGCAGCTCGAGACAGGGGGTGCTTCTGGACTACAATGAGCAGTTCTTC.

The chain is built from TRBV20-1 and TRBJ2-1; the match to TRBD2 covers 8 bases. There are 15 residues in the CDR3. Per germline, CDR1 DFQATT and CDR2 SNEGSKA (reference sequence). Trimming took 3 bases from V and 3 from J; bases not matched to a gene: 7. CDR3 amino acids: CSASSTSGYYNEQFF. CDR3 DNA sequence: TGCAGTGCTAGCTCTACTAGCGGATACTACAATGAGCAGTTCTTC.

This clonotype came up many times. CDR3 sequence (DNA): TGTGCCAGCAGCTTAGAAGGGGGCAGTCAGCCCCAGCATTTT. This translates into CASSLEGGSQPQHF. The gene calls are TRBV7-9 and TRBJ1-5; 7 bases are a match to TRBD1. The CDR3 is made up of 14 amino acids. From germline, CDR1 is SEHNR and CDR2 FQNEAQ (reference sequence). V dropped 1 base and J dropped 6; count of bases not matched to a gene: 3.

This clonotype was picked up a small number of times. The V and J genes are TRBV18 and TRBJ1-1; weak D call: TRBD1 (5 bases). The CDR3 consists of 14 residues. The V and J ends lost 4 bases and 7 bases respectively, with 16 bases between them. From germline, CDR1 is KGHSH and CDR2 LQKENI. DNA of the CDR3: TGTGCCAGCTCACGCCCCCCCGACAGAAGTGAAGCTTTCTTT. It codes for CASSRPPDRSEAFF.

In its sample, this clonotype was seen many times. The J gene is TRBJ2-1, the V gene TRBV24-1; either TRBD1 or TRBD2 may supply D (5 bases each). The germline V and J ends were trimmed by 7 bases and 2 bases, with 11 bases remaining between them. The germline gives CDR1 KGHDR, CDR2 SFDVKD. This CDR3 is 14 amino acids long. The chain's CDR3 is CATSGTHTYNEQFF. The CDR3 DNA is TGTGCCACCAGCGGGACCCACACCTACAATGAGCAGTTCTTC.

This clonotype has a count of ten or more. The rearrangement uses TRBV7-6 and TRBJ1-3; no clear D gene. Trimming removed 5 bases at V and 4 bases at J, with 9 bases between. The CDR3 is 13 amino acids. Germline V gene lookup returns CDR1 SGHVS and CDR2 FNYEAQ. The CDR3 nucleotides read TGTGCCAGCAGCAGCCGGGCCGGAAACACCATATATTTT. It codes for CASSSRAGNTIYF.

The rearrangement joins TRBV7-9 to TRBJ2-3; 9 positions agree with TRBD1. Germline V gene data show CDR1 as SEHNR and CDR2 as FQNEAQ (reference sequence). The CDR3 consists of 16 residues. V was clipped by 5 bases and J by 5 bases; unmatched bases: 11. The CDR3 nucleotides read TGTGCCAGCAGCATCGGACAGGGGCGGTGGCTAGATACGCAGTATTTT. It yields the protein CASSIGQGRWLDTQYF.

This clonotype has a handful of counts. The CDR3 spells CASSERAQGTEAFF. The CDR3 DNA reads TGTGCCAGCAGTGAACGGGCCCAGGGGACTGAAGCTTTCTTT. This chain uses TRBV7-2 with TRBJ1-1, with TRBD1 as a possible D gene (6 bases). V was clipped by 6 bases and J by 5 bases, with 16 bases between them. Germline CDR1 and CDR2: SGHTA and FQGNSA. There are 14 residues in the CDR3.

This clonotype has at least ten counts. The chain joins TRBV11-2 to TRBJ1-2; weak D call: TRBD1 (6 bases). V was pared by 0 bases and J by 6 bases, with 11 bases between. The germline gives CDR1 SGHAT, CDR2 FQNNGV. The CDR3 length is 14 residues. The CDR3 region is CASSLDPRGNGYTF. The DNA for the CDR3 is TGTGCCAGCAGCTTAGATCCCAGGGGTAATGGCTACACCTTC.

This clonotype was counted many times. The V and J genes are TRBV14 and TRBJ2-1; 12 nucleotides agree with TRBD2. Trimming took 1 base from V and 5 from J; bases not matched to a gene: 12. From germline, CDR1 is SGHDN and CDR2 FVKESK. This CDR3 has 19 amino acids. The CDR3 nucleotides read TGTGCCAGCAGCCAAGCGTTGGCTAGCGGGAGGGCCGATAACAATGAGCAGTTCTTC. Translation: CASSQALASGRADNNEQFF.

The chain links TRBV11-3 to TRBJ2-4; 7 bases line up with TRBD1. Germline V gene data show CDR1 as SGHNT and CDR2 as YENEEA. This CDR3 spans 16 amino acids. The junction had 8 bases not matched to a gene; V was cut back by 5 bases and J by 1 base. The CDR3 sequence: CASSPDRVSAKNIQYF. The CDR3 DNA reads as TGTGCCAGCAGCCCAGACAGGGTTTCTGCCAAAAACATTCAGTACTTC.

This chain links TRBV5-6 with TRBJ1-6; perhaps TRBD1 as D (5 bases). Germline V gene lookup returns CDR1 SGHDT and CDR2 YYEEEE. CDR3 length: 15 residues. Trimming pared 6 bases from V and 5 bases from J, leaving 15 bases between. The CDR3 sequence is CASTVGGVDNSPLHF. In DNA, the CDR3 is TGTGCCAGCACCGTGGGGGGAGTCGATAATTCACCCCTCCACTTT.

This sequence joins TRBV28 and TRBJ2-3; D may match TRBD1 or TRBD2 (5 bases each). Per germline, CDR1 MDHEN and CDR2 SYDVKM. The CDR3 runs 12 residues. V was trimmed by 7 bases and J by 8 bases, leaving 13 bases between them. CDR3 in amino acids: CASKKPGGTQYF. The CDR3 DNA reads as TGTGCCAGCAAGAAGCCTGGGGGTACGCAGTATTTT.

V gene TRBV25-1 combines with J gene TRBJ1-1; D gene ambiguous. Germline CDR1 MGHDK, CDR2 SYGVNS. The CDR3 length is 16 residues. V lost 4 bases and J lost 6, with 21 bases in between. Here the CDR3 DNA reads TGTGCCAGCAGTGGCCCCCTCGGGTTTGATAACGCTGAAGCTTTCTTT. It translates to CASSGPLGFDNAEAFF. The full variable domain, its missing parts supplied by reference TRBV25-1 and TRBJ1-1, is EADIYQTPRYLVIGTGKKITLECSQTMGHDKMYWYQQDPGMELHLIHYSYGVNSTEKGDLSSESTVSRIRTEHFPLTLESARPSHTSQYLCASSGPLGFDNAEAFFGQGTRLTVV.

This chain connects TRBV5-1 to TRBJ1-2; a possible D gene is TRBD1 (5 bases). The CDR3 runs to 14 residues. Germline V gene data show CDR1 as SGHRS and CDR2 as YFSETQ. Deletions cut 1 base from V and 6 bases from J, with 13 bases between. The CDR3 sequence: CASSLYGGENGYTF. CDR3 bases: TGCGCCAGCAGCTTGTATGGAGGGGAAAATGGCTACACCTTC.